The clone carrying this T cell receptor beta chain was seen a handful of times. This entry comes from a study of blood T cell repertoires in COVID-19. The CDR3 is 15 amino acids. V dropped 2 bases and J dropped 0 bases, with 9 bases sitting between them. Germline V CDR1 and CDR2: SGHKS, YYEKEE (reference sequence). TCRdb's copy holds only in-frame clones and misses some; the assay was immunoSEQ multiplex PCR. The sample records about 340,000 clones, about 90% being singletons. The sequencing sample was made of peripheral blood. The chain recombines TRBV5-5 with TRBJ1-3; possible D gene TRBD1, 6 bases. This receptor was identified in a woman between 18 and 29 years old who had recovered from COVID-19. Here the CDR3 reads CASSFSGDSGNTIYF. The CDR3 coding sequence is TGTGCCAGCAGCTTTTCAGGGGACTCTGGAAACACCATATATTTT.